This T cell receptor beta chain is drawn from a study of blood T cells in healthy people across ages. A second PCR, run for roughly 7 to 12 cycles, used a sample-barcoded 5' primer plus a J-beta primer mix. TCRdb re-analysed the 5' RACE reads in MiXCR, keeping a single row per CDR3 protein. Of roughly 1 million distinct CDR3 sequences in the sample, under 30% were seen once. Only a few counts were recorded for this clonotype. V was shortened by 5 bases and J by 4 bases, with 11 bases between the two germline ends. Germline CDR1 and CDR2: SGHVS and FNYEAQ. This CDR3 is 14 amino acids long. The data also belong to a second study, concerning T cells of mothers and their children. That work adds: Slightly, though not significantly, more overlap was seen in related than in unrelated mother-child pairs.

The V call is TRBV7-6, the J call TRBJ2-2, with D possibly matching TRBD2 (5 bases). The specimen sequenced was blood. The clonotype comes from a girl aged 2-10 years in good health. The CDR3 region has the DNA TGTGCCAGCAGCGACTACCGGGGCACCGGGGAGCTGTTTTTT. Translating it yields CASSDYRGTGELFF. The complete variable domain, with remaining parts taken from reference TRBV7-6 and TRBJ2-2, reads GAGVSQSPRYKVTKRGQDVALRCDPISGHVSLYWYRQALGQGPEFLTYFNYEAQQDKSGLPNDRFSAERPEGSISTLTIQRTEQRDSAMYRCASSDYRGTGELFFGEGSRLTVL.